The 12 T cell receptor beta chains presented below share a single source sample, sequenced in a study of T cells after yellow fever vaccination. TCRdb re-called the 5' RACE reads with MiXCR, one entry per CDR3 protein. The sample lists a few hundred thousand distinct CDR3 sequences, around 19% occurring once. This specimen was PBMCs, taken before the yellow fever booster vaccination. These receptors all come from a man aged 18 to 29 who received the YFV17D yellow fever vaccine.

CDR3 nucleotides: TGTGCCAGCAGTAAGGGGACAGCGGTATTTACGACCCAGTACTTC. This codes for CASSKGTAVFTTQYF. This rearrangement joins TRBV6-6 to TRBJ2-5; TRBD1 matches 7 bases. Germline V gives CDR1 MNHNY, CDR2 SVGAGI (reference sequence). J gave up 7 bases and V 5 bases, and 13 bases lay outside the gene matches. The length of the CDR3 is 15 residues.

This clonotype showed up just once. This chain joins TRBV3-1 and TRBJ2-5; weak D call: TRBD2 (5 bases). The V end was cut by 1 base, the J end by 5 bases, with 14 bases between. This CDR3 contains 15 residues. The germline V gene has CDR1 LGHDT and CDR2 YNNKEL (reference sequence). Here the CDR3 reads CASSQARTGWETQYF. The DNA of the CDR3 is TGTGCCAGCAGCCAAGCTCGCACGGGGTGGGAGACCCAGTACTTC.

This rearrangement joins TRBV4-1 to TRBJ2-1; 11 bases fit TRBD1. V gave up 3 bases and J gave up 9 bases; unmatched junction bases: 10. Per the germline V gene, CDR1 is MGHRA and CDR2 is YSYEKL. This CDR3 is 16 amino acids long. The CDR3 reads CASSHAGQGARIEQFF. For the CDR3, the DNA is TGCGCCAGCAGCCACGCCGGACAGGGGGCGCGGATTGAGCAGTTCTTC.

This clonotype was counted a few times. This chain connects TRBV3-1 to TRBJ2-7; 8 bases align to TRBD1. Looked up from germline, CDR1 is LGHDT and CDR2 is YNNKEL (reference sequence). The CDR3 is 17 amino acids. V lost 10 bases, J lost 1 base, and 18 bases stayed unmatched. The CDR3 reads CANPENRTGWVSYEQYV. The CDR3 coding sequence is TGTGCCAACCCAGAGAATCGGACAGGGTGGGTGTCCTACGAGCAGTACGTC.

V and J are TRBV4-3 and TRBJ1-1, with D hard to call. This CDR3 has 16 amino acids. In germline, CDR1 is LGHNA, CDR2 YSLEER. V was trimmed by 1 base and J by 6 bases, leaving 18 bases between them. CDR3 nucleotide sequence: TGCGCCAGCAGCCAAGCCCTCCTCGACGGGTTGGCTGAAGCTTTCTTT. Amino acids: CASSQALLDGLAEAFF.

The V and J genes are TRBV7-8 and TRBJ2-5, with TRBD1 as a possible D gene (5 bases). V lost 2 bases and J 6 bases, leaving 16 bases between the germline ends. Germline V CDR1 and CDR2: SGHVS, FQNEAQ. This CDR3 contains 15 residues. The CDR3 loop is CASSLTSGFRQTQYF. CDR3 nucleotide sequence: TGTGCCAGCAGCTTAACCTCAGGGTTCCGACAGACCCAGTACTTC.

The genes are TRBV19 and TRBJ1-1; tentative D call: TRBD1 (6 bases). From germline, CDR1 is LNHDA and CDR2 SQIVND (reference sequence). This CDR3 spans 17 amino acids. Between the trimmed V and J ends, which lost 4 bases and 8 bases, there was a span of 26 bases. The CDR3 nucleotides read TGTGCCAGTAGTAACGCTTTCAGGGGCTCAGATAATGGGGAAGCTTTCTTT. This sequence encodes CASSNAFRGSDNGEAFF. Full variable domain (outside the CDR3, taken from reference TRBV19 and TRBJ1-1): DGGITQSPKYLFRKEGQNVTLSCEQNLNHDAMYWYRQDPGQGLRLIYYSQIVNDFQKGDIAEGYSVSREKKESFPLTVTSAQKNPTAFYLCASSNAFRGSDNGEAFFGQGTRLTVV.

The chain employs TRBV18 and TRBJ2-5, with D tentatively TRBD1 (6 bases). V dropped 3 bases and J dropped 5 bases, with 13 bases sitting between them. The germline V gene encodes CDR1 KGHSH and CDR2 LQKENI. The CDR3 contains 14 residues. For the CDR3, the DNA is TGTGCCAGCTCACCGGGCAGGGGAGATGAGACCCAGTACTTC. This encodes CASSPGRGDETQYF.

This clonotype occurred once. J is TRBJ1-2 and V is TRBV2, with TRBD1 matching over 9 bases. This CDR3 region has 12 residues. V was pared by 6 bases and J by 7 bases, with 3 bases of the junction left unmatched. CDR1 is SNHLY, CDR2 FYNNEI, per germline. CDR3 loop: CASRTGGRGYTF. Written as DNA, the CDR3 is TGTGCCAGCAGGACAGGGGGTCGTGGCTACACCTTC.

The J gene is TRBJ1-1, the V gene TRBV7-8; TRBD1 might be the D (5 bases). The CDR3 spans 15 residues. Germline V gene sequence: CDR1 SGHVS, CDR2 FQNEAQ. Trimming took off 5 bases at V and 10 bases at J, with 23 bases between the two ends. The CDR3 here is CASSHPSRDSKGAFF. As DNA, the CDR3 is TGTGCCAGCAGCCATCCCAGTAGGGACTCCAAGGGAGCTTTCTTT.

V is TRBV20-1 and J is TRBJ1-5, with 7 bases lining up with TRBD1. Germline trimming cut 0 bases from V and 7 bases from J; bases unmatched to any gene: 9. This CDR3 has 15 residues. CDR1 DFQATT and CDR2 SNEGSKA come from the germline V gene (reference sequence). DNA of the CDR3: TGCAGTGCTAGAGACCTGGGGACAGTTTCCCAGCCCCAGCATTTT. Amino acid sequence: CSARDLGTVSQPQHF.

CDR3 region: CSAMGLQVMYQETQYF. The CDR3 DNA sequence: TGCAGTGCTATGGGCTTACAGGTGATGTACCAAGAGACCCAGTACTTC. The rearrangement uses TRBV20-1 and TRBJ2-5; weak D call: TRBD1 (5 bases). This CDR3 has 16 residues. The germline V gene encodes CDR1 DFQATT and CDR2 SNEGSKA (reference sequence). The V end was cut by 4 bases, the J end by 0 bases, with 18 bases between.